The 3 T cell receptor beta chains given below trace back to one sample, sequenced in a study of blood T cells in healthy people across ages. Alongside a J-beta primer mix, a sample-barcoded 5' primer served in a second PCR lasting about 6 to 12 cycles. TCRdb independently ran MiXCR on the 5' RACE reads; one entry per CDR3 protein. Here the sample spans about 1.8 million distinct CDR3 sequences, 49% being singletons. The sequenced sample consisted of blood. The receptors stem from a woman in her thirties or forties in good health.

The chain has TRBV7-2 and TRBJ1-2, with D unclear. Germline assignment: CDR1 SGHTA and CDR2 FQGNSA. The CDR3 is 14 residues long. Trimming stripped 1 base from V and 2 bases from J, with 8 bases between. The CDR3 here is CASSLVGPNYGYTF. The CDR3, as DNA: TGTGCCAGCAGCTTAGTCGGACCCAACTATGGCTACACCTTC. The whole variable domain, filled in from reference TRBV7-2 and TRBJ1-2, reads GAGVSQSPSNKVTEKGKDVELRCDPISGHTALYWYRQSLGQGLEFLIYFQGNSAPDKSGLPSDRFSAERTGGSVSTLTIQRTQQEDSAVYLCASSLVGPNYGYTFGSGTRLTVV.

The CDR3 is CASSQGTVETQYF. In nucleotides, the CDR3 is TGTGCCAGCAGCCAAGGGACGGTTGAGACCCAGTACTTC. The chain employs TRBV3-1 and TRBJ2-7; D unclear. The DNA end lines up better with TRBJ2-5; the J call may be wrong. Germline lookup yields CDR1 LGHDT and CDR2 YNNKEL (reference sequence). This CDR3 is built from 13 residues.

V usage is TRBV7-3 and J usage is TRBJ2-7, with TRBD1 matching 9 bases. CDR1 is SGHTA, CDR2 FQGTGA, per germline. The CDR3 is made up of 14 amino acids. Trimming removed 6 bases from V and 7 bases from J; junction bases left unmatched: 10. The CDR3 sequence is CASSTGGAYNEQYF. CDR3 nucleotide sequence: TGTGCCAGCAGTACAGGGGGCGCTTACAATGAGCAGTACTTC.